This T cell receptor (beta chain) comes out of a study of Graves' ophthalmopathy and Graves' hyperthyroidism. The authors enrolled newly diagnosed hyperthyroidism patients aged 18 to 65 with under 2 months' duration. Using RNA transcripts, the TCR beta CDR3 regions were amplified. Second-round multiplex PCR followed a first-round RT-PCR using HTBI primers. One entry per CDR3 protein, called by TCRdb with MiXCR from the multiplex PCR reads. The sample contains over a million distinct CDR3 sequences, 35% to 40% of which appear only once. Trimming cost V 6 bases and J 1 base, with 15 bases left between them. The CDR3 is 14 residues long. Germline CDR1 SQVTM, CDR2 ANQGSEA.

The TCR sequence derives from an adult man with Graves' hyperthyroidism. The chain is built from TRBV29-1 and TRBJ1-1, with D unclear. Sequenced: peripheral blood or thyroid tissue (not recorded which). CDR3 residues: CSVPPPGGNTEAFF. The CDR3 DNA sequence: TGCAGCGTACCCCCCCCGGGCGGGAACACTGAAGCTTTCTTT. Filled out from reference TRBV29-1 and TRBJ1-1, the complete variable domain reads SAVISQKPSRDICQRGTSLTIQCQVDSQVTMMFWYRQQPGQSLTLIATANQGSEATYESGFVIDKFPISRPNLTFSTLTVSNMSPEDSSIYLCSVPPPGGNTEAFFGQGTRLTVV.